This T cell receptor beta chain was recorded in a study of blood T cell repertoires in COVID-19. Study-wide context: Collection of acute and convalescent COVID-19 samples took place in the United States, Italy and Spain.

The V gene end was trimmed by 4 bases and the J gene end by 0 bases; junction bases not matched to a gene: 5. Germline CDR1 reads SEHNR; CDR2 reads FQNEAQ (reference sequence). This CDR3 is 17 amino acids long. Source study methods: Reference gene primers were amplified, and this amplification served to estimate nucleated cell counts. Sequenced by immunoSEQ multiplex PCR; TCRdb stores in-frame clones only, minus some. V and J calls and clone size are copied from that table; D and trimming were computed from the DNA. The data hold 80,000 or so clones, with about three quarters observed a single time. The sequencing input was peripheral blood. The chain employs TRBV7-9 and TRBJ1-5; 11 positions agree with TRBD1. The origin of this receptor is a human donor in a cohort sampled during active COVID-19. The chain's CDR3 is CASSSGTGGDSNQPQHF. CDR3 nucleotides: TGTGCCAGCAGCTCTGGGACAGGGGGTGATAGCAATCAGCCCCAGCATTTT. The whole variable domain, filled in from reference TRBV7-9 and TRBJ1-5, reads DTGVSQNPRHKITKRGQNVTFRCDPISEHNRLYWYRQTLGQGPEFLTYFQNEAQLEKSRLLSDRFSAERPKGSFSTLEIQRTEQGDSAMYLCASSSGTGGDSNQPQHFGDGTRLSIL.